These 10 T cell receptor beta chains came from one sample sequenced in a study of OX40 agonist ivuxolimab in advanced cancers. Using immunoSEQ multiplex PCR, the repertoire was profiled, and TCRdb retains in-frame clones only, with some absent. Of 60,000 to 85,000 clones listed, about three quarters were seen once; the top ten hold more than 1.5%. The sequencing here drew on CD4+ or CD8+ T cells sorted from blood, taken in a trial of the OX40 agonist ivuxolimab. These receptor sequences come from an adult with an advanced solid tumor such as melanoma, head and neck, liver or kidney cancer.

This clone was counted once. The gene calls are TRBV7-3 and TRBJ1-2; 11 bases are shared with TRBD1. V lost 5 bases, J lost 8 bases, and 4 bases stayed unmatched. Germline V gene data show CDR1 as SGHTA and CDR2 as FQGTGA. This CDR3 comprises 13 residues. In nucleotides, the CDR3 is TGTGCCAGCAGCCCGGGACAGGGGGAAGGCTACACCTTC. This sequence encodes CASSPGQGEGYTF. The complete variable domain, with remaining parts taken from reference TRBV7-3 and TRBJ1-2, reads GAGVSQTPSNKVTEKGKYVELRCDPISGHTALYWYRQSLGQGPEFLIYFQGTGAADDSGLPNDRFFAVRPEGSVSTLKIQRTERGDSAVYLCASSPGQGEGYTFGSGTRLTVV.

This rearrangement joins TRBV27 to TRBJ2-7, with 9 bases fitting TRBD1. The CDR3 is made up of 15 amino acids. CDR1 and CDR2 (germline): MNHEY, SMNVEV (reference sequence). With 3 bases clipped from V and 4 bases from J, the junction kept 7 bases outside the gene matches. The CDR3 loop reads CASSFATGGQYEQYF. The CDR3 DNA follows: TGTGCCAGCAGTTTCGCCACAGGGGGCCAGTACGAGCAGTACTTC.

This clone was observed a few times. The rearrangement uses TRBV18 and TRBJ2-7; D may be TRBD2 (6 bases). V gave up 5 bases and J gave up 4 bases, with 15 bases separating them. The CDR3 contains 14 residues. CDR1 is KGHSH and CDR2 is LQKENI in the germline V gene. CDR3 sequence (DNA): TGTGCCAGCTCAGACAATTTCGGGGGTTACGAGCAGTACTTC. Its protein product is CASSDNFGGYEQYF.

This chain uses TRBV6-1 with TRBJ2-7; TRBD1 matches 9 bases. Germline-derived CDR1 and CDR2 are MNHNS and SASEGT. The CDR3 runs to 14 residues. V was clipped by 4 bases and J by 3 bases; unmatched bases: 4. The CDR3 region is CASSVRDRVYEQYF. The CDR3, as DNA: TGTGCCAGCAGTGTCCGGGACAGGGTCTACGAGCAGTACTTC.

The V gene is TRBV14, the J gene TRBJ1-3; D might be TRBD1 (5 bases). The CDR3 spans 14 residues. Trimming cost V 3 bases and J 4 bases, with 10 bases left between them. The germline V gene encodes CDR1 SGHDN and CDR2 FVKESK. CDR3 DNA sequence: TGTGCCAGCAGCCACCACAACAGGGGAAACACCATATATTTT. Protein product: CASSHHNRGNTIYF.

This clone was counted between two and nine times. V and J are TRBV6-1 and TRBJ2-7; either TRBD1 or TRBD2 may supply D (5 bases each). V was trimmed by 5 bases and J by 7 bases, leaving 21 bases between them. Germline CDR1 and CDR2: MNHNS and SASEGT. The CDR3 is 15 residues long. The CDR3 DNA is TGTGCCAGCAGTCCCCTCGGGGCTACACCTAAGGAGCAGTACTTC. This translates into CASSPLGATPKEQYF.

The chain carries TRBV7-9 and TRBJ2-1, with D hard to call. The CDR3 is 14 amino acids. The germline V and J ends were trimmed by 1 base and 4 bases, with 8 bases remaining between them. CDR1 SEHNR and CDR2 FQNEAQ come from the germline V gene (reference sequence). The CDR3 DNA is TGTGCCAGCAGCTTAGAAATGGAGTACAATGAGCAGTTCTTC. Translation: CASSLEMEYNEQFF. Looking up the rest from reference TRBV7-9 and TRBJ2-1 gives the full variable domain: DTGVSQNPRHKITKRGQNVTFRCDPISEHNRLYWYRQTLGQGPEFLTYFQNEAQLEKSRLLSDRFSAERPKGSFSTLEIQRTEQGDSAMYLCASSLEMEYNEQFFGPGTRLTVL.

The CDR3 spells CATKVNGGNTIYF. The CDR3, as DNA: TGTGCCACCAAGGTGAACGGAGGAAACACCATATATTTT. The chain couples TRBV6-1 to TRBJ1-3; no clear D gene. The V and J ends lost 10 bases and 4 bases respectively, with 14 bases between them. CDR3 length: 13 residues. The germline V gene has CDR1 MNHNS and CDR2 SASEGT.

Written as DNA, the CDR3 is TGCAGTGCTAGAGATTGGGAGACCCAGTACTTC. Protein sequence: CSARDWETQYF. The genes are TRBV20-1 and TRBJ2-5; D ambiguous. The V gene's germline CDR1 is DFQATT and CDR2 SNEGSKA (reference sequence). With 0 bases removed from V and 5 bases from J, the gap between germline ends came to 4 bases. The CDR3 length is 11 residues.

CDR3 DNA: TGTGCCAGCAGTGACCGGACAGGGAAACCGTATAGCAATCAGCCCCAGCATTTT. Translating it yields CASSDRTGKPYSNQPQHF. The rearrangement links TRBV2 to TRBJ1-5, with 8 bases aligning to TRBD1. The CDR3 extends over 18 amino acids. The germline CDR1 and CDR2 sequences are SNHLY and FYNNEI. The V segment lost 3 bases and the J segment 0 bases; nucleotides outside the gene matches: 10.